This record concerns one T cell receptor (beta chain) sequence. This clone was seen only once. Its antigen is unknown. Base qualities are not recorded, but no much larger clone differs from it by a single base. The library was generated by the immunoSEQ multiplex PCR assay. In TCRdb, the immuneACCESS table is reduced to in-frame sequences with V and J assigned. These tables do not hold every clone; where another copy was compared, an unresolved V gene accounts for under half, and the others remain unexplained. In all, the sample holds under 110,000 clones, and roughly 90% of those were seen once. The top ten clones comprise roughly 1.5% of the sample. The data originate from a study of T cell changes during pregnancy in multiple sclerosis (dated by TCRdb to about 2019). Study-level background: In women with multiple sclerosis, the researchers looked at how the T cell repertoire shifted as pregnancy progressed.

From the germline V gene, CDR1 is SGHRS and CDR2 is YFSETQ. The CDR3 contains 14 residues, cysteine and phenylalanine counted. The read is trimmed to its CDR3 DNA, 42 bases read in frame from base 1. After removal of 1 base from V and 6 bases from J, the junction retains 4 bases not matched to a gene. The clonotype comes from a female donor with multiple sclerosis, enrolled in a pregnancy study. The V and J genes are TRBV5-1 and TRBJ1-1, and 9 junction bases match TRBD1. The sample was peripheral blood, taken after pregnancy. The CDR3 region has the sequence CASSLSQGAAEAFF. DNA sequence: TGCGCCAGCAGCTTGTCACAGGGGGCGGCTGAAGCTTTCTTT.